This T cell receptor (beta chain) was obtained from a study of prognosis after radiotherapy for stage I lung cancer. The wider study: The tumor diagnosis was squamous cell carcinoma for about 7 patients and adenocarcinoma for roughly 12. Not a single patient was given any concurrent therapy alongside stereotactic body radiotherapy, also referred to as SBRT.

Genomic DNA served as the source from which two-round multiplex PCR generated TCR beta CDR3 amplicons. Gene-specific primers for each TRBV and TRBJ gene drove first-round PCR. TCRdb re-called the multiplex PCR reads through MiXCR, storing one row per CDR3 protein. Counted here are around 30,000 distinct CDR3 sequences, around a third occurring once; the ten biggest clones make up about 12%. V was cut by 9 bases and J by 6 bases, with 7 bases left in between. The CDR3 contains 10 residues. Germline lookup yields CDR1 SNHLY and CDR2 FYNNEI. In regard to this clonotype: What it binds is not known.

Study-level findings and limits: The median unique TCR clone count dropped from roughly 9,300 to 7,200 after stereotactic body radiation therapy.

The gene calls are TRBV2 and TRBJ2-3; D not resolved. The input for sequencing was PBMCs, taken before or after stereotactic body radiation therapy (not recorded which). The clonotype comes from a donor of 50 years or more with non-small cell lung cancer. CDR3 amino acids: CARGGDTQYF. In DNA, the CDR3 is TGTGCCAGGGGTGGCGATACGCAGTATTTT.